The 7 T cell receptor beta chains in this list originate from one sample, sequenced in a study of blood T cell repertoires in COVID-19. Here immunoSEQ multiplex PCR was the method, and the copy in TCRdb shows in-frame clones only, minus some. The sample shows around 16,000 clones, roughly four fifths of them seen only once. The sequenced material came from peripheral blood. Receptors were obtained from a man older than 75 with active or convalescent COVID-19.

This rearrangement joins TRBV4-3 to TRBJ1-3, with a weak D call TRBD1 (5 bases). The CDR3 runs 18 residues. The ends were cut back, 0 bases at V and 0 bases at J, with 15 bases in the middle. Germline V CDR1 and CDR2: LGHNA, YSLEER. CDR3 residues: CASSQEAVRRGSGNTIYF. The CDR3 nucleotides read TGCGCCAGCAGCCAAGAAGCAGTCCGGAGGGGCTCTGGAAACACCATATATTTT.

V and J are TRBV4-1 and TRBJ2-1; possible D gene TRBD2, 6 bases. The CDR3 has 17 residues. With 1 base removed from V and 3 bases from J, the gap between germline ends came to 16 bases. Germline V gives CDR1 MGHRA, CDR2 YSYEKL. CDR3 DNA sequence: TGCGCCAGCAGCCAAGTGGGAATGGGGACTGGCTACAATGAGCAGTTCTTC. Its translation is CASSQVGMGTGYNEQFF.

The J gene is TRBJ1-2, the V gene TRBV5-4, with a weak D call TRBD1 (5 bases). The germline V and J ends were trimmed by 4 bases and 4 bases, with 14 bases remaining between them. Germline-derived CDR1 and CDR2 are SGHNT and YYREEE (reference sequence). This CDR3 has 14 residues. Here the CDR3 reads CASSPPGVSYGYTF. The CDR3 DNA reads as TGTGCCAGCAGCCCACCGGGGGTAAGCTATGGCTACACCTTC.

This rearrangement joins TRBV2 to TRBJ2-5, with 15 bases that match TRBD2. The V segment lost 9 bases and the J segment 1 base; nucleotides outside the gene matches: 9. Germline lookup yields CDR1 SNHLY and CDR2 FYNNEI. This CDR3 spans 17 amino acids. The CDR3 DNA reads TGTGCCAGGGGAGCCGGACTAGCGGGGGGGCCCCAAGAGACCCAGTACTTC. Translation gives CARGAGLAGGPQETQYF.

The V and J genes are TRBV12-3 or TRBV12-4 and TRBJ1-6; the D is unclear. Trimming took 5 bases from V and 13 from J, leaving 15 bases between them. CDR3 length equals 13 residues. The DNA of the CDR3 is TGTGCCAGCAGTCCTCCGGGGTTGCGCCCCCTCCACTTT. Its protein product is CASSPPGLRPLHF.

The CDR3 DNA follows: TGTGCCAGCAGCAACATACTGAACTACAATGAGCAGTTCTTC. It yields the protein CASSNILNYNEQFF. This chain links TRBV21-1 with TRBJ2-1; TRBD2, the table's D call, was not compared with the DNA. TRBV21-1 is assigned pseudogene status. The CDR3 is made up of 14 amino acids.

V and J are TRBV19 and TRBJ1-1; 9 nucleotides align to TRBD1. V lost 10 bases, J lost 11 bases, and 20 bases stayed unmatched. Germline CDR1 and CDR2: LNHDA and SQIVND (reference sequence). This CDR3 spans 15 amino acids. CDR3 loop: CAISNRDRESYGAFF. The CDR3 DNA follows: TGTGCCATCTCGAACCGGGACAGGGAATCCTATGGGGCTTTCTTT.